This TCR beta chain emerged from a study of identical twins. Study results and caveats: Part of the zero-insertion signal could reflect confounding by invariant MAIT and iNKT cells. Out-of-frame beta chain sequences displayed weaker excess sharing between twins. Models, which agreed with sharing between unrelated individuals, nonetheless underestimated the out-of-frame TCR alpha sharing seen in monozygotic twins.

TCRdb recomputed calls from the 5' RACE reads with MiXCR, one row per CDR3 protein. The sample holds fewer than 900,000 distinct CDR3 sequences; about 20% are singletons and the top ten take around 14%. Germline V CDR1 and CDR2: SGHRS, YFSETQ. The CDR3 runs 14 residues. V lost 4 bases, J lost 7 bases, and 8 bases stayed unmatched. Points on this clonotype: Its matching antigen is unknown.

This same sample was also part of a study on T cells expressing NK-cell markers.

Sequencing input: PBMCs. The receptor was derived from a young woman in good health. The genes are TRBV5-1 and TRBJ2-1; 7 bases fit TRBD1. CDR3 nucleotides: TGCGCCAGCAGCCTACGACAGGGATGGAATGAGCAGTTCTTC. The encoded protein is CASSLRQGWNEQFF. Using reference TRBV5-1 and TRBJ2-1 for the parts outside the CDR3, the full variable domain is KAGVTQTPRYLIKTRGQQVTLSCSPISGHRSVSWYQQTPGQGLQFLFEYFSETQRNKGNFPGRFSGRQFSNSRSEMNVSTLELGDSALYLCASSLRQGWNEQFFGPGTRLTVL.